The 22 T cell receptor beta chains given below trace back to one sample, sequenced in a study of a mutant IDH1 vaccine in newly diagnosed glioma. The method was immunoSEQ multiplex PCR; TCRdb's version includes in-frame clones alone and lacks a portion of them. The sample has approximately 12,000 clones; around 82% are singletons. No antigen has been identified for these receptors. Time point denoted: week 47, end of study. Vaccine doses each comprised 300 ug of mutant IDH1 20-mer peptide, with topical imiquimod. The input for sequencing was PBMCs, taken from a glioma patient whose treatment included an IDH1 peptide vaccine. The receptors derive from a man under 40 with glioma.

CDR3 protein: CSSGRDYGYTF. The CDR3 region has the DNA TGCAGCTCCGGCCGGGACTATGGCTACACCTTC. The chain carries TRBV29-1 and TRBJ1-2; no clear D gene. This CDR3 has 11 residues. With 8 bases removed from V and 3 bases from J, the gap between germline ends came to 10 bases. Germline CDR1 reads SQVTM; CDR2 reads ANQGSEA. The entire variable domain, with the rest obtained from reference TRBV29-1 and TRBJ1-2, is as follows: SAVISQKPSRDICQRGTSLTIQCQVDSQVTMMFWYRQQPGQSLTLIATANQGSEATYESGFVIDKFPISRPNLTFSTLTVSNMSPEDSSIYLCSSGRDYGYTFGSGTRLTVV.

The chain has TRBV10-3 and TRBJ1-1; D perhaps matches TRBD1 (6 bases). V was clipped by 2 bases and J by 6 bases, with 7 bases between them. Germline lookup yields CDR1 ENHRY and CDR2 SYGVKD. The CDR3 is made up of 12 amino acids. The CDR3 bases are TGTGCCATCAGTGAGAACAGGGCTGAAGCTTTCTTT. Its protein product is CAISENRAEAFF.

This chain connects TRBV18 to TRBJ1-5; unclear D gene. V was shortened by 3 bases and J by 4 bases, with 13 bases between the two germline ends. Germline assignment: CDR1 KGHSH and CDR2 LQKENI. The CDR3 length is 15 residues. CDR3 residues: CASSPSGQSNQPQHF. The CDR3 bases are TGTGCCAGCTCACCCTCGGGCCAGTCGAATCAGCCCCAGCATTTT.

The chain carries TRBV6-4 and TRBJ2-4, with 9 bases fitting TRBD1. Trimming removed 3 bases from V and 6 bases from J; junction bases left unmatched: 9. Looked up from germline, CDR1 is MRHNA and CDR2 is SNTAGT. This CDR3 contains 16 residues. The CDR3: CASSESFTGGRNIQYF. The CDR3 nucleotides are TGTGCCAGCAGTGAGTCCTTCACAGGGGGCCGAAACATTCAGTACTTC.

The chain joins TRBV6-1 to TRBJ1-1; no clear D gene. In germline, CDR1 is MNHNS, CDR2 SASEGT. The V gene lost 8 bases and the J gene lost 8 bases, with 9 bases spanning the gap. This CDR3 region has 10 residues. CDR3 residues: CASQSIEAFF. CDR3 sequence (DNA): TGTGCCAGCCAATCGATAGAAGCTTTCTTT.

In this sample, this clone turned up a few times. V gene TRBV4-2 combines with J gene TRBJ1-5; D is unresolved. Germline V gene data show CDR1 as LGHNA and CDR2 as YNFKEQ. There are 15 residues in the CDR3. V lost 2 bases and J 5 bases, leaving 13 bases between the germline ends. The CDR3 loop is CASSQSQDPHQPQHF. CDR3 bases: TGTGCCAGCAGCCAATCCCAGGACCCCCATCAGCCCCAGCATTTT.

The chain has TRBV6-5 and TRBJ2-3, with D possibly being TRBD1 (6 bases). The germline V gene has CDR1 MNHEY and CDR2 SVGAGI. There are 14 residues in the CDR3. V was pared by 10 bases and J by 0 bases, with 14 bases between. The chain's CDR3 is CATSRQASTDTQYF. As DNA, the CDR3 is TGTGCCACTTCGAGACAGGCTAGCACAGATACGCAGTATTTT.

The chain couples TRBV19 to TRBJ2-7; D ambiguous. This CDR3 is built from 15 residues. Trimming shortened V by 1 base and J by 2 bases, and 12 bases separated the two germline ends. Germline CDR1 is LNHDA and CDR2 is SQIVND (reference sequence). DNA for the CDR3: TGTGCCAGTAGTATAGGGGGTAGCCCTCCCTACGAGCAGTACTTC. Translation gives CASSIGGSPPYEQYF.

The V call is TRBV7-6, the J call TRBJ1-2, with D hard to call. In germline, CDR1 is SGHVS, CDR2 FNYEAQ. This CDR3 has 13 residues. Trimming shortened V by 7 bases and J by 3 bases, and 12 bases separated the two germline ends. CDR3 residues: CASKEGSDYGYTF. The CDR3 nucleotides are TGTGCCAGCAAAGAGGGATCGGACTATGGCTACACCTTC.

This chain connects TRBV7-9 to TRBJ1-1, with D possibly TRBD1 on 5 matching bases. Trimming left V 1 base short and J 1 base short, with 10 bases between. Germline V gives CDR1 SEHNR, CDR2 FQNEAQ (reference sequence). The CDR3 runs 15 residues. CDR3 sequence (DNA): TGTGCCAGCAGCTTAGTCGTTGGGGGGAACACTGAAGCTTTCTTT. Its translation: CASSLVVGGNTEAFF.

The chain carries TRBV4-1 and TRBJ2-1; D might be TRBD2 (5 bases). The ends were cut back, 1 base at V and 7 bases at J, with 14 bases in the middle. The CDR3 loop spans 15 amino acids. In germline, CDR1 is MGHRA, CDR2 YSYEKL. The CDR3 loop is CASSQVRDLRNEQFF. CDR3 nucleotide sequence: TGCGCCAGCAGCCAAGTCCGGGATCTAAGGAATGAGCAGTTCTTC.

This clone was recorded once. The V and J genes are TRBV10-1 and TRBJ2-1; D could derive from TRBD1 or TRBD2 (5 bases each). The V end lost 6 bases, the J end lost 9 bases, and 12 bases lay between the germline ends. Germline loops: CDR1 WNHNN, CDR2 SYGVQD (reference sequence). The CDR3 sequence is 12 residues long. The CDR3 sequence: CASRRDRGEQFF. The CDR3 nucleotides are TGCGCCAGCAGAAGGGACCGGGGTGAGCAGTTCTTC.

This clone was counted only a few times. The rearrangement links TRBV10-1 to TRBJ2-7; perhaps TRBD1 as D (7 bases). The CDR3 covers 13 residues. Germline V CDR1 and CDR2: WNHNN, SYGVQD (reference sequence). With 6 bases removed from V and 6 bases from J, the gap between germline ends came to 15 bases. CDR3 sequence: CASSQGGLREQYF. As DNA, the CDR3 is TGCGCCAGCAGCCAGGGGGGATTGCGCGAGCAGTACTTC.

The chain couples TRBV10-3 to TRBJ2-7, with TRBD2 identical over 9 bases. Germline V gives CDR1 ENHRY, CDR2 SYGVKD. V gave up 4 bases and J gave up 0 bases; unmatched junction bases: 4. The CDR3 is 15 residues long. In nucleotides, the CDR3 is TGTGCCATCAGTGGCGGACTAGCGATCTCCTACGAGCAGTACTTC. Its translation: CAISGGLAISYEQYF.

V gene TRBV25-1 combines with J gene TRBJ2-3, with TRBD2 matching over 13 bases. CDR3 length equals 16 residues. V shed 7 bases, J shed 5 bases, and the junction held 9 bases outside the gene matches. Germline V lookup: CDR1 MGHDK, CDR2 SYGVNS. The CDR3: CASTGLAGLGRDTQYF. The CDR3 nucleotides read TGTGCCAGCACGGGACTAGCGGGGTTAGGCAGAGATACGCAGTATTTT.

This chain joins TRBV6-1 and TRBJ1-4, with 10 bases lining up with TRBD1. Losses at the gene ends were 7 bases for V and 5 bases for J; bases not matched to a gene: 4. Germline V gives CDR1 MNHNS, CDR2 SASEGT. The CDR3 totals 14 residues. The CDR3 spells CASIPGQGNEKLFF. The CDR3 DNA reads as TGTGCCAGCATCCCGGGACAGGGGAATGAAAAACTGTTTTTT.

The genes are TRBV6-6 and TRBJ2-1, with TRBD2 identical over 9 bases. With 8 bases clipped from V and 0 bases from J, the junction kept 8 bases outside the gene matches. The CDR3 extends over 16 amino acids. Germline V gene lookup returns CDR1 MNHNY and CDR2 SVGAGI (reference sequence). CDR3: CASGKLAGISYNEQFF. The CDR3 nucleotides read TGTGCCAGCGGGAAACTAGCGGGTATCTCCTACAATGAGCAGTTCTTC.

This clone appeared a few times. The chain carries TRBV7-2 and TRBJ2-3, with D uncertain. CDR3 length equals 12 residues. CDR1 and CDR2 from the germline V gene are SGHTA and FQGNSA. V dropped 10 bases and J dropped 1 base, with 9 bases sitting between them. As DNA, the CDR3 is TGTGCCATGGCGACTGGCACAGATACGCAGTATTTT. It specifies CAMATGTDTQYF.

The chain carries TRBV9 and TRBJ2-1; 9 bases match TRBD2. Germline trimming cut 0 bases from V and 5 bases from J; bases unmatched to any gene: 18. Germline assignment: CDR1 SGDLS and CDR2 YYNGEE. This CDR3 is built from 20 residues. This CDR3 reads CASSVATTLSGRRKDNEQFF. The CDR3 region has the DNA TGTGCCAGCAGCGTAGCTACAACCCTCAGCGGGAGGAGGAAAGACAATGAGCAGTTCTTC.

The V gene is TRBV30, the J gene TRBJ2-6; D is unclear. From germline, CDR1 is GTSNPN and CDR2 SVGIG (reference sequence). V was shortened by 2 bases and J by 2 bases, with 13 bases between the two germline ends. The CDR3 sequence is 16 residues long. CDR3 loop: CAWSMGSDPGANVLTF. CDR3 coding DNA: TGTGCCTGGAGTATGGGATCTGACCCTGGGGCCAACGTCCTGACTTTC.

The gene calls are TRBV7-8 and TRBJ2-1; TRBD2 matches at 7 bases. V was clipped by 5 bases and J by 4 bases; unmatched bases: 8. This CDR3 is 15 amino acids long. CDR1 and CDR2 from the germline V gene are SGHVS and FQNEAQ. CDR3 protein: CASSRSGNTYNEQFF. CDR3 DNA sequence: TGTGCCAGCAGCCGGAGCGGGAATACGTACAATGAGCAGTTCTTC.

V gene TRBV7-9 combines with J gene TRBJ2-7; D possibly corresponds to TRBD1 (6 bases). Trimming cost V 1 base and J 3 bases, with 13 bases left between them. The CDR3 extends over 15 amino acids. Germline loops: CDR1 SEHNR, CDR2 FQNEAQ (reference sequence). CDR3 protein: CASSLGTWTVYEQYF. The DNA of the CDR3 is TGTGCCAGCAGCTTAGGGACTTGGACAGTCTACGAGCAGTACTTC.